This T cell receptor beta chain was sequenced in a study of T cell responses to AZD1222 COVID-19 vaccine. Notes on the study in general: Spike-wide coverage was observed for vaccine-associated CD4 TCRs, with dominant responses at 160-218 and 743-854. A rise in Spike-specific TCR breadth and depth followed two AZD1222 doses. Among AZD1222 vaccinees, only six were seropositive at baseline.

Samples with a second dose at about 4 or about 12 weeks were pooled together. Remarks on this clone: Antigen: not known. The junction departs from the called germline gene at one end, perhaps through a read error.

Germline V lookup: CDR1 MNHNY, CDR2 SVGAGI (reference sequence). The CDR3 is made up of 14 amino acids. Generated by immunoSEQ multiplex PCR, the TCRdb table keeps only in-frame clones and is missing some. The data hold under 80,000 clones, with around 81% observed a single time. The J gene is TRBJ1-5, the V gene TRBV6-6; D perhaps matches TRBD1 (6 bases). The specimen comprised peripheral blood, sampled 28 days after the second AZD1222 dose. This receptor was taken from an adult who received the AZD1222 COVID-19 vaccine. For the CDR3, the DNA is TGTGCCAGCACTTACGGACAGTTTAATCAGCCCCAGCATTTT. Translation gives CASTYGQFNQPQHF.